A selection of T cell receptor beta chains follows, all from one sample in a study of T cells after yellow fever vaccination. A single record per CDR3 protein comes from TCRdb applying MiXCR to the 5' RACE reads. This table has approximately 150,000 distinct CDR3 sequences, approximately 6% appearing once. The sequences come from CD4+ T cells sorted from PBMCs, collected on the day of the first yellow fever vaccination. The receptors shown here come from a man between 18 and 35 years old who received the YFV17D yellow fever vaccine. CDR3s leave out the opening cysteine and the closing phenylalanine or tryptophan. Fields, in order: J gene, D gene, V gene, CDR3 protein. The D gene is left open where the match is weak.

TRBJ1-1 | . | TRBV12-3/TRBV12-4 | ASSLWGTEAF
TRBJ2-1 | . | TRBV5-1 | ASSLVVQGSEQF
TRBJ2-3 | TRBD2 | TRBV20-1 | SARVVSGGVSTDTQY
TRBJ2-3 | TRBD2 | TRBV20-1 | GARTSLPDTQY
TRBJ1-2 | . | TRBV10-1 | ASSEDPSRGYT
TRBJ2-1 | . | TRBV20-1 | SAIHWARLENEQF
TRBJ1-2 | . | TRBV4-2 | ASSQGGGGRRDYGYT
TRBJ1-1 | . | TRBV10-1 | ASSFNGNTEAF
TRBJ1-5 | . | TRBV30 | AWSRRGNPPQH
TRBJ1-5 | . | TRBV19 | ASSRGARYQPQH
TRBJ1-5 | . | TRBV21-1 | ASSSIASNQPQH
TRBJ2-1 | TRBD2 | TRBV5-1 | ASSRAGSGGILDEQF
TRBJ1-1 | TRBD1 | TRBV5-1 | ASSWGDRGITEAF
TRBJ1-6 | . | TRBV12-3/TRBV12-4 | ASSLVANASPLH
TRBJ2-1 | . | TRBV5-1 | ASSYVSGASSYNEQF
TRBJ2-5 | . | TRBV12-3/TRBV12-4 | ASSLVGSQETQY
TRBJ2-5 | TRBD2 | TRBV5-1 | ASSLGLATETQY
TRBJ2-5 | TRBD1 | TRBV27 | ASSTFDRGTETQY
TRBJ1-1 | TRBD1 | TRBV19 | ASSTDRPNTEAF
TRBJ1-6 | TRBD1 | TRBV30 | AWRDWTGASPLH
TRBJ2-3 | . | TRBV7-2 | ASRSRVRTDTQY
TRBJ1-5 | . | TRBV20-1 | SARTGDQPQH
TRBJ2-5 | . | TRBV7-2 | ASSYRFGSETQY
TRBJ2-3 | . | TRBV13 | ASSLGAGQITDTQY
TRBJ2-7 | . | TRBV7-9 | ASSEYSYEQY
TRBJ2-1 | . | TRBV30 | AWGKGGVPYNEQF
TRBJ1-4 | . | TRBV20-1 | SAGTPATNEKLF
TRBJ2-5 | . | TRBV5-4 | ASRRDWGEETQY
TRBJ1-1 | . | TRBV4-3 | ASSHRANTEAF
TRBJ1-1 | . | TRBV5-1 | ASSLDPGVGTEAF
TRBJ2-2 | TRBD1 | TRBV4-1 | ASSQITGTENTGELF
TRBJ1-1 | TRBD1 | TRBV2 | ASRPGTGATEAF
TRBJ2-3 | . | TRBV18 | ASSPPAWAADTQY
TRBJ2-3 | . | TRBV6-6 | ATTSETDTQY
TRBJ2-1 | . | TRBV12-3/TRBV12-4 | ASSLRHGYRNEQF